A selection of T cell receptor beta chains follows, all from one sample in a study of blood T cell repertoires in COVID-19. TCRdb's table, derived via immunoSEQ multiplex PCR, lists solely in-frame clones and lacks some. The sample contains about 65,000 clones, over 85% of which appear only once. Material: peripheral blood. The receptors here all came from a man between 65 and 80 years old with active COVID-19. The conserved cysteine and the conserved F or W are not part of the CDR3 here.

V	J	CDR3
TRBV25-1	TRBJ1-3	ASTTTGTNTIY
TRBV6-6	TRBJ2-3	ASSDRDFTDTQY
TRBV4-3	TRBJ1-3	ASSQTTPGNTIY
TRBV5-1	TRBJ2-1	ASSLGALNNEQF
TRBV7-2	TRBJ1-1	ASRETGNTEAF
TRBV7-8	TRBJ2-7	ASSQRYEQY
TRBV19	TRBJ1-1	ASSIVGTGKSEAF
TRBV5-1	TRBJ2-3	ASSGGQGLDTQY
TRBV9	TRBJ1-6	ASSVGAVNSPLH
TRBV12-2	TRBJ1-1	ASRIPGKNTEAF
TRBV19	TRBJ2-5	ASSTQSGTQY
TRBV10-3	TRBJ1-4	ATLQATNEKLF
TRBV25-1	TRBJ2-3	ASSGTGTSAYTQY
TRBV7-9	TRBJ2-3	ASSFSGGASDTQY
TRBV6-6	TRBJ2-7	ASSYLRPGGEQY
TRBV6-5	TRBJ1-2	ASSMTVNYGYT
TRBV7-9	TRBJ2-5	ASSAPGLAGGGETQY
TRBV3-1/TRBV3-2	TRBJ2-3	ASSQVTGVRTDTQY
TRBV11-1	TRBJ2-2	ASSLEQGAVTGELF
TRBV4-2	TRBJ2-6	ASSQDRGGSGANVLT
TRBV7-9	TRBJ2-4	ASSSLRGGRVDIQY
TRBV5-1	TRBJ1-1	ASSLEQGYTEAF
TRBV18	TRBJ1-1	ASSPEGTEAF
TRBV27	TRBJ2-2	ASRVGQGAGELF
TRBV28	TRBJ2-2	ASRLATGELF
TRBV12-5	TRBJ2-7	ASGLVSHYEQY
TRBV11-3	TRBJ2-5	ASKLLTGSETQY
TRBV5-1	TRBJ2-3	ASGPSRGTSGLTDTQY
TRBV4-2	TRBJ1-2	ASSQEGATNYGYT
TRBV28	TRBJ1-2	ASSSSGGYLYGYT
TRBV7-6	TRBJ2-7	ASSTTGISSYEQY
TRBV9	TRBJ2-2	ASTRDLLNTGELF
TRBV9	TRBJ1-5	ASSPGTGVGQPQH
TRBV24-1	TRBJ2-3	ATTVGTSATDTQY
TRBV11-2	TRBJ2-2	ASSLVRNTGELF